Each of the 19 T cell receptor beta chains below was sequenced from the same sample in a study of cytomegalovirus exposure and HLA in healthy donors. PCR used 60 Vbeta primers and 13 Jbeta primers. Method: immunoSEQ multiplex PCR; TCRdb's copy keeps in-frame clones and lacks some. The profile shows fewer than 200,000 clones, roughly 74% of them singletons. The source material was PBMCs. The receptors were sampled from a woman aged 30 to 39 in good health and CMV-seronegative.

V and J are TRBV25-1 and TRBJ1-2; 10 bases line up with TRBD1. V shed 3 bases and J 3 bases; nucleotides not matched to a gene: 7. This CDR3 is 16 amino acids long. The germline V gene encodes CDR1 MGHDK and CDR2 SYGVNS. The CDR3 loop reads CASSDPSGTGDYGYTF. CDR3 sequence (DNA): TGTGCCAGCAGTGACCCATCCGGGACAGGGGACTATGGCTACACCTTC.

This clone was seen more than once but under ten times. The rearrangement links TRBV5-1 to TRBJ2-7; TRBD1 is a possible D gene (5 bases). From germline, CDR1 is SGHRS and CDR2 YFSETQ. Trimming shortened V by 1 base and J by 3 bases, and 8 bases separated the two germline ends. This CDR3 has 13 amino acids. CDR3 in DNA: TGCGCCAGCAGCTTGTGGGGCGACTACGAGCAGTACTTC. Protein sequence: CASSLWGDYEQYF.

The chain has TRBV29-1 and TRBJ2-1; tentatively, D is TRBD2 (5 bases). V shed 0 bases and J shed 0 bases, with 9 bases lying between them. The CDR3 contains 15 residues. Germline V gives CDR1 SQVTM, CDR2 ANQGSEA. The CDR3 DNA follows: TGCAGCGTTGAAGATCTTGGAGGCTCCTACAATGAGCAGTTCTTC. This gives the protein CSVEDLGGSYNEQFF.

The table lists this clone with a few counts. This sequence joins TRBV15 and TRBJ2-7, with D perhaps matching TRBD2 (6 bases). Germline assignment: CDR1 LNHNV and CDR2 YYDKDF (reference sequence). The V end lost 0 bases, the J end lost 3 bases, and 9 bases lay between the germline ends. The CDR3 is made up of 14 amino acids. CDR3: CATSRDPSVYEQYF. The CDR3 DNA reads as TGTGCCACCAGCAGAGATCCTAGCGTCTACGAGCAGTACTTC. The full variable domain, completed using reference TRBV15 and TRBJ2-7, is DAMVIQNPRYQVTQFGKPVTLSCSQTLNHNVMYWYQQKSSQAPKLLFHYYDKDFNNEADTPDNFQSRRPNTSFCFLDIRSPGLGDTAMYLCATSRDPSVYEQYFGPGTRLTVT.

The gene calls are TRBV2 and TRBJ2-7; TRBD2 matches at 7 bases. J was trimmed by 6 bases and V by 5 bases; bases with no gene match: 10. The germline V gene has CDR1 SNHLY and CDR2 FYNNEI. The CDR3 runs 14 residues. The CDR3 DNA sequence: TGTGCCAGCAGTACGGGGGGTGGGACGGGCGAGCAGTACTTC. Its protein product is CASSTGGGTGEQYF.

This clone was counted only a few times. This chain connects TRBV9 to TRBJ2-2, with D possibly being TRBD2 (6 bases). Per the germline V gene, CDR1 is SGDLS and CDR2 is YYNGEE. V lost 5 bases to trimming and J lost 0 bases, with 14 bases between them. This CDR3 has 16 amino acids. The CDR3 nucleotides are TGTGCCAGCAGACCCGCGGGGCTGGCGAACACCGGGGAGCTGTTTTTT. This encodes CASRPAGLANTGELFF.

Remarks on this clone: Other DNA sequences from this sample encode an identical CDR3 as well. DNA of the CDR3: TGTGCCAGCAGTTTTTCCAGGGGACCCTACGAGCAGTACTTC. It specifies CASSFSRGPYEQYF. This chain links TRBV27 with TRBJ2-7; D is possibly TRBD1 (6 bases). Trimming shortened V by 3 bases and J by 2 bases, and 11 bases separated the two germline ends. Germline V gene data show CDR1 as MNHEY and CDR2 as SMNVEV (reference sequence). CDR3 length: 14 amino acids.

In this sample, this clone turned up a few times. V and J are TRBV7-3 and TRBJ2-5; possible D gene TRBD1, 6 bases. This CDR3 has 15 residues. The germline V gene has CDR1 SGHTA and CDR2 FQGTGA. Trimming removed 2 bases at V and 1 base at J, with 11 bases between. CDR3 protein: CASSLSGTLQETQYF. The CDR3 nucleotides are TGTGCCAGCAGCTTATCCGGGACACTCCAAGAGACCCAGTACTTC. Looking up the rest from reference TRBV7-3 and TRBJ2-5 gives the full variable domain: GAGVSQTPSNKVTEKGKYVELRCDPISGHTALYWYRQSLGQGPEFLIYFQGTGAADDSGLPNDRFFAVRPEGSVSTLKIQRTERGDSAVYLCASSLSGTLQETQYFGPGTRLLVL.

This clone showed up just a few times. The chain couples TRBV5-6 to TRBJ1-3, with unresolved D. CDR1 and CDR2 from the germline V gene are SGHDT and YYEEEE. The CDR3 is 16 amino acids. The V end lost 0 bases, the J end lost 4 bases, and 14 bases lay between the germline ends. The chain's CDR3 is CASSLGAVASGNTIYF. The DNA for the CDR3 is TGTGCCAGCAGCTTGGGGGCCGTGGCTTCGGGAAACACCATATATTTT.

The CDR3 here is CASTFGEGDEQFF. CDR3 DNA: TGTGCCAGCACTTTCGGGGAAGGAGATGAGCAGTTCTTC. The rearrangement links TRBV5-8 to TRBJ2-1, with TRBD2 as a possible D gene (5 bases). Trimming took off 6 bases at V and 8 bases at J, with 15 bases between the two ends. CDR1 SGHTS and CDR2 YDEGEE come from the germline V gene. The CDR3 runs to 13 residues. Full variable domain (remainder filled in from reference TRBV5-8 and TRBJ2-1): EAGVTQSPTHLIKTRGQQATLRCSPISGHTSVYWYQQALGLGLQFLLWYDEGEERNRGNFPPRFSGRQFPNYSSELNVNALELEDSALYLCASTFGEGDEQFFGPGTRLTVL.

The chain combines TRBV19 with TRBJ2-1; TRBD2 matches at 7 bases. V lost 6 bases and J lost 4; bases outside the gene matches: 3. Germline V CDR1 and CDR2: LNHDA, SQIVND (reference sequence). CDR3 length: 13 amino acids. The CDR3 coding sequence is TGTGCCAGTAGAAGCGGGGTTTACAATGAGCAGTTCTTC. This sequence encodes CASRSGVYNEQFF.

V gene TRBV9 combines with J gene TRBJ2-2, with 7 bases aligning to TRBD1. In germline, CDR1 is SGDLS, CDR2 YYNGEE. J was trimmed by 4 bases and V by 3 bases; bases with no gene match: 12. CDR3 length equals 17 residues. Here the CDR3 DNA reads TGTGCCAGCAGCGAGACCTCAGGGGGATCGGGCACCGGGGAGCTGTTTTTT. It codes for CASSETSGGSGTGELFF.

The V gene is TRBV5-6, the J gene TRBJ1-2; 7 bases fit TRBD1. CDR3 size: 13 residues. The V gene's germline CDR1 is SGHDT and CDR2 YYEEEE. Trimming cost V 2 bases and J 6 bases; bases outside gene matches: 4. The CDR3 reads CASSFSGTDGYTF. CDR3 in DNA: TGTGCCAGCAGCTTCTCCGGGACAGATGGCTACACCTTC.

The chain employs TRBV11-1 and TRBJ1-1, with 9 bases lining up with TRBD1. Per germline, CDR1 SGHAT and CDR2 FQDESV (reference sequence). The CDR3 length is 14 residues. V was clipped by 6 bases and J by 7 bases; unmatched bases: 9. For the CDR3, the DNA is TGTGCCAGCAGACTAACAGGGGGCAGAGGTGAAGCTTTCTTT. Its translation is CASRLTGGRGEAFF.

This clone has more than one count but fewer than ten. The chain joins TRBV6-5 to TRBJ2-3; TRBD1 aligns across 7 bases. The trim removed 6 bases at V and 10 bases at J, leaving 10 bases unmatched. Germline assignment: CDR1 MNHEY and CDR2 SVGAGI. This CDR3 contains 13 residues. In DNA, the CDR3 is TGTGCCAGCAGACGCTCTGACAGGGATTCGCAGTATTTT. It yields the protein CASRRSDRDSQYF.

There are many counts of this clone. The chain combines TRBV6-6 with TRBJ2-7, with TRBD1 identical over 7 bases. The CDR3 runs 14 residues. The V segment lost 7 bases and the J segment 3 bases; nucleotides outside the gene matches: 9. Germline CDR1 and CDR2: MNHNY and SVGAGI (reference sequence). For the CDR3, the DNA is TGTGCCAGCACCCCAGGGACAGTTTTCTACGAGCAGTACTTC. Amino acids: CASTPGTVFYEQYF.

The chain combines TRBV27 with TRBJ1-5; 7 bases map to TRBD1. CDR3 length: 15 residues. Germline lookup yields CDR1 MNHEY and CDR2 SMNVEV (reference sequence). After removal of 10 bases from V and 5 bases from J, the junction contained 14 bases not matched to a gene. CDR3 nucleotides: TGTGCCACCGCCCCTGGGGGCAGGGGGGATCAGCCCCAGCATTTT. This translates into CATAPGGRGDQPQHF.

The chain combines TRBV7-3 with TRBJ2-7, with D unclear. CDR3 length equals 14 residues. V lost 3 bases to trimming and J lost 7 bases, with 16 bases between them. Germline CDR1 SGHTA, CDR2 FQGTGA. The CDR3 DNA follows: TGTGCCAGCAGCTTTAACTCCCGGTCGGGTGAGCAGTACTTC. Translated: CASSFNSRSGEQYF. Variable domain in full (rest from reference TRBV7-3 and TRBJ2-7): GAGVSQTPSNKVTEKGKYVELRCDPISGHTALYWYRQSLGQGPEFLIYFQGTGAADDSGLPNDRFFAVRPEGSVSTLKIQRTERGDSAVYLCASSFNSRSGEQYFGPGTRLTVT.

This chain joins TRBV9 and TRBJ2-3; the D gene is possibly TRBD2 (6 bases). Germline assignment: CDR1 SGDLS and CDR2 YYNGEE. This CDR3 comprises 14 residues. V gave up 0 bases and J gave up 2 bases, with 7 bases separating them. In DNA, the CDR3 is TGTGCCAGCAGCGTAGCGGGGGTCACAGATACGCAGTATTTT. Translated, it gives CASSVAGVTDTQYF.